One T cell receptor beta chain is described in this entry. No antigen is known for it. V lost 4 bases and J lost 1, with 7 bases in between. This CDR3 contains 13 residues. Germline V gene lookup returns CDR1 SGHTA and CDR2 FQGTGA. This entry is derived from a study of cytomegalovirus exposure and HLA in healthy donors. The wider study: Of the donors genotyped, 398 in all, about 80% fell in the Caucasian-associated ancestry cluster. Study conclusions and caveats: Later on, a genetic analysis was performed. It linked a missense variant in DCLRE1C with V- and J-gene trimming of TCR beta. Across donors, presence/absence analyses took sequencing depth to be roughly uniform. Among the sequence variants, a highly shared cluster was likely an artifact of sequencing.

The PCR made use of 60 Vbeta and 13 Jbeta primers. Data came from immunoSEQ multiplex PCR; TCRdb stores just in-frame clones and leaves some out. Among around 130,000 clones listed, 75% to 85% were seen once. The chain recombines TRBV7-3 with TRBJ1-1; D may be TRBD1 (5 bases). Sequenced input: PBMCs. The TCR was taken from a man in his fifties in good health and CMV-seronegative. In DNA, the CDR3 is TGTGCCAGCAGCTCCGACAGGAACACTGAAGCTTTCTTT. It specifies CASSSDRNTEAFF.